The 26 T cell receptor beta chains below were found in one sample sequenced in a study of blood T cell repertoires in COVID-19. Some clones are missing from TCRdb's copy, which holds only in-frame ones; the method was immunoSEQ multiplex PCR. The data show 250,000 to 350,000 clones, approximately 86% seen once. The sequenced material came from peripheral blood. The source of these receptors is a woman aged 50 to 65 who had recovered from COVID-19.

The chain couples TRBV7-9 to TRBJ2-1; 15 nucleotides agree with TRBD2. The J segment lost 8 bases and the V segment lost 5 bases, leaving 7 bases of the junction unmatched. The CDR3 totals 16 residues. The germline V gene encodes CDR1 SEHNR and CDR2 FQNEAQ (reference sequence). The CDR3 DNA sequence: TGTGCCAGCAGCCCACCGGGACTAGCGGGAGGAGATGAGCAGTTCTTC. Its translation: CASSPPGLAGGDEQFF.

The gene calls are TRBV6-6 and TRBJ2-2; TRBD1 matches at 10 bases. Germline values: CDR1 MNHNY, CDR2 SVGAGI (reference sequence). This CDR3 has 14 residues. The V segment lost 8 bases and the J segment 5 bases; nucleotides outside the gene matches: 5. CDR3 protein: CASRQGAGTGELFF. The CDR3 bases are TGTGCCAGCCGACAGGGGGCGGGGACCGGGGAGCTGTTTTTT.

Here the CDR3 reads CASSLEAVTEAFF. The CDR3 DNA reads as TGTGCCAGCAGCTTAGAGGCAGTCACTGAAGCTTTCTTT. The V call is TRBV11-2, the J call TRBJ1-1; D gene uncertain. CDR1 and CDR2 (germline): SGHAT, FQNNGV. The V end was cut by 0 bases, the J end by 4 bases, with 6 bases between. The CDR3 is 13 residues long.

The genes are TRBV7-8 and TRBJ2-3; possibly TRBD1 for D (6 bases). The ends were cut back, 3 bases at V and 2 bases at J, with 9 bases in the middle. The CDR3 loop spans 14 amino acids. Germline CDR1 SGHVS, CDR2 FQNEAQ. The CDR3 DNA reads TGTGCCAGCAGCTTCGGGACACCCACAGATACGCAGTATTTT. Translated: CASSFGTPTDTQYF.

The genes are TRBV5-4 and TRBJ1-2, with 9 bases matching TRBD1. From germline, CDR1 is SGHNT and CDR2 YYREEE (reference sequence). V lost 0 bases and J lost 0; bases outside the gene matches: 3. The CDR3 spans 16 residues. Here the CDR3 reads CASSLGQGGPNYGYTF. The CDR3 DNA is TGTGCCAGCAGCTTGGGACAGGGGGGCCCTAACTATGGCTACACCTTC.

This clone appeared once. Here the CDR3 DNA reads TGTGCCAGCAACACCGAGCGGGGCACCGGGGAGCTGTTTTTT. Translated: CASNTERGTGELFF. The chain recombines TRBV7-9 with TRBJ2-2; 7 positions agree with TRBD2. Trimming removed 7 bases from V and 4 bases from J; junction bases left unmatched: 6. Germline V CDR1 and CDR2: SEHNR, FQNEAQ (reference sequence). The CDR3 loop spans 14 amino acids.

The chain uses TRBV6-4 and TRBJ1-2; D is unresolved. The CDR3 is 12 residues long. Trimming stripped 8 bases from V and 0 bases from J, with 7 bases between. CDR1 and CDR2 (germline): MRHNA, SNTAGT. The chain's CDR3 is CASRGANYGYTF. The DNA of the CDR3 is TGTGCCAGCCGAGGCGCTAACTATGGCTACACCTTC.

This chain links TRBV4-1 with TRBJ1-1, with D unclear. Germline V gives CDR1 MGHRA, CDR2 YSYEKL. V lost 4 bases and J lost 0, with 15 bases in between. There are 16 residues in the CDR3. CDR3 coding DNA: TGCGCCAGCAGCCCTCGAACAGCGGTGATGAACACTGAAGCTTTCTTT. Translation: CASSPRTAVMNTEAFF.

The rearrangement uses TRBV28 and TRBJ1-4, with TRBD1 identical over 7 bases. Trimming took 3 bases from V and 8 from J; bases not matched to a gene: 6. The germline gives CDR1 MDHEN, CDR2 SYDVKM. The CDR3 sequence is 14 residues long. CDR3 DNA: TGTGCCAGCAGTTTCGGAGACAGGGACGAAAAACTGTTTTTT. Translating gives CASSFGDRDEKLFF.

The chain links TRBV9 to TRBJ1-2; TRBD1 matches 8 bases. The germline CDR1 and CDR2 sequences are SGDLS and YYNGEE. This CDR3 has 15 amino acids. J was trimmed by 3 bases and V by 3 bases; bases with no gene match: 7. For the CDR3, the DNA is TGTGCCAGCAGCGCAGAGACAGGGGCGGACTATGGCTACACCTTC. Protein product: CASSAETGADYGYTF.

This chain links TRBV28 with TRBJ1-3; D gene ambiguous. Germline-derived CDR1 and CDR2 are MDHEN and SYDVKM. V was trimmed by 3 bases and J by 0 bases, leaving 12 bases between them. This CDR3 contains 16 residues. The CDR3 region has the DNA TGTGCCAGCAGTTTCGAGGTTGTCTCCTCTGGAAACACCATATATTTT. It is translated as CASSFEVVSSGNTIYF.

The V and J genes are TRBV5-4 and TRBJ1-1; the D is unclear. The CDR3 sequence is 14 residues long. Trimming removed 4 bases from V and 5 bases from J, with 15 bases in between. In germline, CDR1 is SGHNT, CDR2 YYREEE (reference sequence). The CDR3 DNA follows: TGTGCCAGCAGCCTTGGACTAGTGGGAACTGAAGCTTTCTTT. Translating gives CASSLGLVGTEAFF.

This chain links TRBV28 with TRBJ2-5, with 7 positions matching TRBD2. V was pared by 6 bases and J by 5 bases, with 18 bases of the junction left unmatched. CDR3 length: 17 residues. CDR1 is MDHEN and CDR2 is SYDVKM in the germline V gene. The CDR3 nucleotides read TGTGCCAGCAGCCCACTTGGACTAGTAATGAGCGTGGAGACCCAGTACTTC. Protein sequence: CASSPLGLVMSVETQYF.

V gene TRBV18 combines with J gene TRBJ2-7, with 9 nucleotides matching TRBD1. Germline V gene data show CDR1 as KGHSH and CDR2 as LQKENI. Unmatched junction bases numbered 5, after V lost 6 bases and J lost 2 bases. This CDR3 is built from 14 residues. In DNA, the CDR3 is TGTGCCAGCTCCCTGGACAGGGGACCCTACGAGCAGTACTTC. Translated: CASSLDRGPYEQYF.

This chain uses TRBV7-2 with TRBJ2-5, with 8 bases matching TRBD1. The V segment lost 5 bases and the J segment 2 bases; nucleotides outside the gene matches: 10. The CDR3 consists of 16 residues. Germline V gene sequence: CDR1 SGHTA, CDR2 FQGNSA. DNA of the CDR3: TGTGCCAGCAGCATCGCCGCAGGGGGCGGTCAAGAGACCCAGTACTTC. Protein product: CASSIAAGGGQETQYF.

This clone has a single count. This chain's CDR3 is CSASAITDRGEAFF. The CDR3 bases are TGCAGTGCTAGTGCCATAACAGACAGGGGTGAAGCTTTCTTT. The gene calls are TRBV20-1 and TRBJ1-1, with 8 bases lining up with TRBD1. V shed 3 bases and J 7 bases; nucleotides not matched to a gene: 10. This CDR3 has 14 residues. Per germline, CDR1 DFQATT and CDR2 SNEGSKA (reference sequence).

The rearrangement joins TRBV11-3 to TRBJ1-2, with 8 bases fitting TRBD1. Germline CDR1 and CDR2: SGHNT and YENEEA. The trim removed 2 bases at V and 13 bases at J, leaving 3 bases unmatched. The CDR3 sequence is 11 residues long. The CDR3 here is CASSLQGAPTF. CDR3 DNA sequence: TGTGCCAGCAGCTTACAGGGGGCCCCCACCTTC.

This sequence joins TRBV28 and TRBJ1-4; possible D gene TRBD1, 6 bases. This CDR3 comprises 14 residues. Trimming cost V 7 bases and J 7 bases, with 16 bases left between them. In germline, CDR1 is MDHEN, CDR2 SYDVKM. This CDR3 is CASTVQGIGEKLFF. The CDR3 DNA follows: TGTGCCAGCACCGTACAGGGAATTGGTGAAAAACTGTTTTTT.

The chain uses TRBV10-1 and TRBJ2-5; 9 bases map to TRBD1. The CDR3 covers 22 residues. The V gene end was trimmed by 10 bases and the J gene end by 3 bases; junction bases not matched to a gene: 33. Germline V gene lookup returns CDR1 WNHNN and CDR2 SYGVQD (reference sequence). The CDR3 sequence is CANTEGKQGAREARTLKETQYF. As DNA, the CDR3 is TGCGCCAACACCGAAGGAAAACAGGGGGCGCGTGAGGCGCGGACCCTAAAAGAGACCCAGTACTTC.

The chain uses TRBV5-1 and TRBJ1-2; 7 positions match TRBD1. CDR1 is SGHRS and CDR2 is YFSETQ in the germline V gene. V was clipped by 4 bases and J by 0 bases; unmatched bases: 15. The CDR3 covers 18 residues. CDR3 in amino acids: CASSPKIDRADTNYGYTF. CDR3 in DNA: TGCGCCAGCAGCCCAAAAATTGACAGGGCTGACACTAACTATGGCTACACCTTC. Supplemented by reference TRBV5-1 and TRBJ1-2, the full variable domain reads KAGVTQTPRYLIKTRGQQVTLSCSPISGHRSVSWYQQTPGQGLQFLFEYFSETQRNKGNFPGRFSGRQFSNSRSEMNVSTLELGDSALYLCASSPKIDRADTNYGYTFGSGTRLTVV.

The rearrangement links TRBV4-3 to TRBJ1-2, with D hard to call. V gave up 0 bases and J gave up 5 bases, with 7 bases separating them. The CDR3 loop spans 13 amino acids. Germline CDR1 and CDR2: LGHNA and YSLEER. CDR3 nucleotide sequence: TGCGCCAGCAGCCAAGAAACAGAATATGGCTACACCTTC. Protein: CASSQETEYGYTF.

The chain links TRBV7-3 to TRBJ2-1; TRBD2 might be the D (5 bases). The CDR3 is made up of 16 amino acids. Trimming stripped 1 base from V and 1 base from J, with 11 bases between. The germline gives CDR1 SGHTA, CDR2 FQGTGA. DNA of the CDR3: TGTGCCAGCAGCTTAATTCCCGGCGGGTCCTACAATGAGCAGTTCTTC. It translates to CASSLIPGGSYNEQFF.

The V and J genes are TRBV6-1 and TRBJ2-7, with 10 bases aligning to TRBD1. The germline CDR1 and CDR2 sequences are MNHNS and SASEGT. The CDR3 is made up of 14 amino acids. Trimming took 1 base from V and 4 from J; bases not matched to a gene: 1. CDR3 bases: TGTGCCAGCAGTGAAGGACAGGGGGCTTACGAGCAGTACTTC. It specifies CASSEGQGAYEQYF.

The chain employs TRBV7-3 and TRBJ2-2; D gene unclear. CDR1 and CDR2 from the germline V gene are SGHTA and FQGTGA. The CDR3 runs 13 residues. V was clipped by 5 bases and J by 7 bases, with 11 bases between them. CDR3 sequence (DNA): TGTGCCAGCAGCCCCATTTGGAGCGGGGAGCTGTTTTTT. As protein: CASSPIWSGELFF.

The chain joins TRBV7-6 to TRBJ1-1; TRBD1 matches at 7 bases. CDR3 length: 14 residues. Germline-derived CDR1 and CDR2 are SGHVS and FNYEAQ. The ends lost 5 bases at V and 4 bases at J; junction bases unmatched: 7. Here the CDR3 reads CASSRAGGGTEAFF. The CDR3 DNA sequence: TGTGCCAGCAGCCGAGCAGGGGGAGGCACTGAAGCTTTCTTT.

The rearrangement joins TRBV6-4 to TRBJ2-1, with TRBD1 matching over 9 bases. The V gene's germline CDR1 is MRHNA and CDR2 SNTAGT. This CDR3 is 17 amino acids long. The V gene end was trimmed by 6 bases and the J gene end by 4 bases; junction bases not matched to a gene: 13. CDR3 in amino acids: CASRLTGTGYGYNEQFF. The CDR3 nucleotides are TGTGCCAGCAGACTTACCGGGACAGGGTATGGGTACAATGAGCAGTTCTTC.